These 20 T cell receptor beta chains came from one sample sequenced in a study of blood T cell repertoires in COVID-19. Using immunoSEQ multiplex PCR, the repertoire was profiled, and TCRdb retains in-frame clones only, with some absent. The sample contains about 310,000 clones, over 75% of which appear only once. The sequenced sample consisted of peripheral blood. These receptors were obtained from a man between 50 and 59 years old with active or convalescent COVID-19.

The chain joins TRBV11-2 to TRBJ1-1, with D uncertain. Germline V gives CDR1 SGHAT, CDR2 FQNNGV. V dropped 4 bases and J dropped 1 base, with 13 bases sitting between them. This CDR3 has 15 residues. The CDR3 here is CASSSYSTGNTEAFF. Written as DNA, the CDR3 is TGTGCCAGCAGCTCCTACTCGACGGGGAACACTGAAGCTTTCTTT.

V usage is TRBV28 and J usage is TRBJ1-2; 12 bases match TRBD1. The length of the CDR3 is 16 residues. V dropped 0 bases and J dropped 5; count of bases not matched to a gene: 4. The germline V gene encodes CDR1 MDHEN and CDR2 SYDVKM. CDR3 loop: CASSLWGQGARYGYTF. In DNA form, the CDR3 reads TGTGCCAGCAGTTTATGGGGACAGGGGGCTAGGTATGGCTACACCTTC.

This clone was observed once. The chain has TRBV7-9 and TRBJ2-1; the match to TRBD1 covers 8 bases. Looked up from germline, CDR1 is SEHNR and CDR2 is FQNEAQ (reference sequence). This CDR3 is 15 amino acids long. The ends lost 5 bases at V and 3 bases at J; junction bases unmatched: 6. For the CDR3, the DNA is TGTGCCAGCAGCATCGGACAGGGCCGCTACAATGAGCAGTTCTTC. Its protein product is CASSIGQGRYNEQFF. The entire variable domain, with the rest obtained from reference TRBV7-9 and TRBJ2-1, is as follows: DTGVSQNPRHKITKRGQNVTFRCDPISEHNRLYWYRQTLGQGPEFLTYFQNEAQLEKSRLLSDRFSAERPKGSFSTLEIQRTEQGDSAMYLCASSIGQGRYNEQFFGPGTRLTVL.

The CDR3 DNA is TGTGCCACCAGTGATTCGGCAGGGGCCGCGAACAATGAGCAGTTCTTC. It codes for CATSDSAGAANNEQFF. J is TRBJ2-1 and V is TRBV24-1, with D maybe TRBD1 (6 bases). With 2 bases removed from V and 5 bases from J, the gap between germline ends came to 15 bases. The CDR3 has 16 residues. The germline V gene encodes CDR1 KGHDR and CDR2 SFDVKD.

This sequence joins TRBV30 and TRBJ2-1, with 15 bases fitting TRBD2. J was trimmed by 0 bases and V by 5 bases; bases with no gene match: 8. CDR1 and CDR2 (germline): GTSNPN, SVGIG (reference sequence). CDR3 length: 18 amino acids. CDR3 DNA sequence: TGTGCCTGGGACCCGGGACTAGCGGGAGGTAGCTCCTACAATGAGCAGTTCTTC. Its translation: CAWDPGLAGGSSYNEQFF. Together with reference TRBV30 and TRBJ2-1, the CDR3 gives the full variable domain: SQTIHQWPATLVQPVGSPLSLECTVEGTSNPNLYWYRQAAGRGLQLLFYSVGIGQISSEVPQNLSASRPQDRQFILSSKKLLLSDSGFYLCAWDPGLAGGSSYNEQFFGPGTRLTVL.

V and J are TRBV18 and TRBJ2-7; 7 nucleotides align to TRBD1. The CDR3 has 15 amino acids. Germline V gene sequence: CDR1 KGHSH, CDR2 LQKENI. Trimming removed 3 bases from V and 1 base from J; junction bases left unmatched: 6. CDR3 nucleotide sequence: TGTGCCAGCTCACCTAGGACAGGTCAATCCTACGAGCAGTACTTC. This sequence encodes CASSPRTGQSYEQYF. Full variable domain (rest looked up from reference TRBV18 and TRBJ2-7): NAGVMQNPRHLVRRRGQEARLRCSPMKGHSHVYWYRQLPEEGLKFMVYLQKENIIDESGMPKERFSAEFPKEGPSILRIQQVVRGDSAAYFCASSPRTGQSYEQYFGPGTRLTVT.

The chain employs TRBV6-5 and TRBJ1-5; D remains unclear. V was shortened by 7 bases and J by 6 bases, with 13 bases between the two germline ends. Germline V gene data show CDR1 as MNHEY and CDR2 as SVGAGI. The CDR3 contains 13 residues. The CDR3 nucleotides read TGTGCCAGCAACCCAGGAGGGTTTCAGCCCCAGCATTTT. It encodes CASNPGGFQPQHF.

This clone was recorded only once. The V gene is TRBV7-6, the J gene TRBJ1-1; perhaps TRBD1 as D (6 bases). There are 15 residues in the CDR3. Germline CDR1 reads SGHVS; CDR2 reads FNYEAQ. Trimming removed 3 bases at V and 3 bases at J, with 14 bases between. DNA of the CDR3: TGTGCCAGCAGCTTTCAGGGGCAGGGATACACTGAAGCTTTCTTT. It codes for CASSFQGQGYTEAFF.

The chain employs TRBV9 and TRBJ1-2; 9 bases fit TRBD1. The junction had 18 bases not matched to a gene; V was cut back by 3 bases and J by 6 bases. CDR3 length: 18 amino acids. CDR1 SGDLS and CDR2 YYNGEE come from the germline V gene. Here the CDR3 reads CASSADPFPGQGTNGYTF. Here the CDR3 DNA reads TGTGCCAGCAGCGCGGACCCCTTTCCGGGACAGGGTACCAATGGCTACACCTTC.

The chain's CDR3 is CASSLNSGGGETQYF. The CDR3 nucleotides are TGTGCCAGCAGTTTAAATAGCGGGGGCGGGGAGACCCAGTACTTC. The rearrangement links TRBV28 to TRBJ2-5; 9 bases align to TRBD2. The CDR3 extends over 15 amino acids. The V segment lost 2 bases and the J segment 5 bases; nucleotides outside the gene matches: 6. Germline CDR1 is MDHEN and CDR2 is SYDVKM.

The sample holds a few counts of this clone. This chain joins TRBV19 and TRBJ2-2; tentative D call: TRBD1 (5 bases). Germline V gives CDR1 LNHDA, CDR2 SQIVND (reference sequence). The CDR3 is 15 residues long. V was cut by 6 bases and J by 6 bases, with 17 bases left in between. The CDR3 bases are TGTGCCAGTAGCCCCCAGGGAACGGTAGCCGGGGAGCTGTTTTTT. As protein: CASSPQGTVAGELFF.

The CDR3 DNA reads as TGTGCCAGCAGCTTGGGGACAGGGGTTTTGTCACCCCTCCACTTT. Translated, it gives CASSLGTGVLSPLHF. V and J are TRBV7-9 and TRBJ1-6; 10 nucleotides agree with TRBD1. Trimming cost V 3 bases and J 10 bases; bases outside gene matches: 6. This CDR3 region has 15 residues. Per germline, CDR1 SEHNR and CDR2 FQNEAQ (reference sequence).

This sequence joins TRBV4-3 and TRBJ2-4; 9 bases are shared with TRBD1. The V gene end was trimmed by 6 bases and the J gene end by 4 bases; junction bases not matched to a gene: 13. The CDR3 consists of 17 residues. Germline V lookup: CDR1 LGHNA, CDR2 YSLEER. CDR3 coding DNA: TGCGCCAGCAGTCTTGGGAGGACAGGGGACCAAAAAAACATTCAGTACTTC. It specifies CASSLGRTGDQKNIQYF.

The chain joins TRBV7-2 to TRBJ1-3; D possibly corresponds to TRBD1 (6 bases). Looked up from germline, CDR1 is SGHTA and CDR2 is FQGNSA. The CDR3 is made up of 15 amino acids. Deletions cut 5 bases from V and 2 bases from J, with 13 bases between. The CDR3 DNA reads as TGTGCCAGCAGCCGGACACAGGGCCCTGGAAACACCATATATTTT. This gives the protein CASSRTQGPGNTIYF.

The sample holds one count of this clone. The V call is TRBV2, the J call TRBJ1-5; D is possibly TRBD1 (6 bases). CDR3 size: 14 residues. From germline, CDR1 is SNHLY and CDR2 FYNNEI. V lost 4 bases to trimming and J lost 4 bases, with 11 bases between them. CDR3 coding DNA: TGTGCCAGCAGTGTGCAGGGGCTGAATCAGCCCCAGCATTTT. It codes for CASSVQGLNQPQHF.

This sequence joins TRBV9 and TRBJ1-5, with 9 bases lining up with TRBD1. The junction had 2 bases not matched to a gene; V was cut back by 0 bases and J by 4 bases. Germline V CDR1 and CDR2: SGDLS, YYNGEE. This CDR3 contains 15 residues. For the CDR3, the DNA is TGTGCCAGCAGCGTAGGACAGGGGGTTAATCAGCCCCAGCATTTT. Amino acids: CASSVGQGVNQPQHF.

The rearrangement joins TRBV30 to TRBJ1-2, with D tentatively TRBD1 (5 bases). CDR3 length: 12 amino acids. From germline, CDR1 is GTSNPN and CDR2 SVGIG (reference sequence). Trimming pared 2 bases from V and 4 bases from J, leaving 8 bases between. The CDR3 is CAWSSGGYGYTF. CDR3 coding DNA: TGTGCCTGGAGTTCGGGGGGCTATGGCTACACCTTC. Full variable domain (outside the CDR3, taken from reference TRBV30 and TRBJ1-2): SQTIHQWPATLVQPVGSPLSLECTVEGTSNPNLYWYRQAAGRGLQLLFYSVGIGQISSEVPQNLSASRPQDRQFILSSKKLLLSDSGFYLCAWSSGGYGYTFGSGTRLTVV.

The J gene is TRBJ2-2, the V gene TRBV9, with 12 bases fitting TRBD1. The trim removed 4 bases at V and 4 bases at J, leaving 5 bases unmatched. CDR3 length: 16 amino acids. Germline V gene data show CDR1 as SGDLS and CDR2 as YYNGEE. For the CDR3, the DNA is TGTGCCAGCAGCTGGCGGGGACAGGGGGCCACCGGGGAGCTGTTTTTT. This sequence encodes CASSWRGQGATGELFF. The full variable domain, in which reference TRBV9 and TRBJ2-2 provide the parts outside the CDR3, is DSGVTQTPKHLITATGQRVTLRCSPRSGDLSVYWYQQSLDQGLQFLIQYYNGEERAKGNILERFSAQQFPDLHSELNLSSLELGDSALYFCASSWRGQGATGELFFGEGSRLTVL.

The rearrangement uses TRBV19 and TRBJ2-7, with 8 positions matching TRBD2. V shed 6 bases and J 2 bases; nucleotides not matched to a gene: 6. CDR1 LNHDA and CDR2 SQIVND come from the germline V gene (reference sequence). The CDR3 is 14 residues long. The CDR3 loop reads CASSRDGGAYEQYF. CDR3 DNA sequence: TGTGCCAGTAGCCGCGACGGGGGGGCCTACGAGCAGTACTTC.

The chain has TRBV15 and TRBJ2-5, with D tentatively TRBD1 (6 bases). The CDR3 runs 15 residues. Trimming removed 3 bases from V and 4 bases from J, with 15 bases in between. The germline V gene has CDR1 LNHNV and CDR2 YYDKDF (reference sequence). CDR3 region: CATSRDTGLGETQYF. For the CDR3, the DNA is TGTGCCACCAGCAGGGATACAGGGTTGGGAGAGACCCAGTACTTC.